Listed below are T cell receptor beta chains from one sample, sequenced in a study of cytotoxic CD8 clonotypes in ibrutinib-treated CLL. The table came from immunoSEQ multiplex PCR; TCRdb's copy has only in-frame clones and leaves some out. The data contain 150,000 or so clones, around 80% of them singletons. The sequencing here drew on PBMCs, taken after 36 months of ibrutinib treatment. These receptors were collected from a human donor with chronic lymphocytic leukemia. CDR3s include the opening cysteine and the closing phenylalanine or tryptophan. The D gene is left open where the match is weak. Some rows mark clone size as missing; the rest say once, few, many or name a class of expanded clone.

>-|TRBJ1-2|TRBV19|-
TGTGCCAGTAGGCCCCTAGGTGACTATGGCTACACCTTC
CASRPLGDYGYTF
>-|TRBJ1-2|TRBV6-5|TRBD1
TGTGCCAGCAGTTACTCGCGGGACAGCTTCTATGGCTACACCTTC
CASSYSRDSFYGYTF
>-|TRBJ2-5|TRBV5-1|TRBD1
TGCGCCAGCAGCTCGAATAGACAGGGCCGCGAGACCCAGTACTTC
CASSSNRQGRETQYF
>-|TRBJ1-1|TRBV5-5|-
TGTGCCAGCAGCCCTAGGGACACTGAAGCTTTCTTT
CASSPRDTEAFF
>once|TRBJ2-1|TRBV7-2|-
TGTGCCAGCAGCAACTGGGGGAGAAATGAGCAGTTCTTC
CASSNWGRNEQFF
>-|TRBJ1-1|TRBV7-9|-
TGTGCCAGCAGCTTAATGGACAAGAGAGCTTTCTTT
CASSLMDKRAFF
>few|TRBJ1-3|TRBV18|-
TGTGCCAGCTCACCACAGGACAGCATTGGAAACACCATATATTTT
CASSPQDSIGNTIYF
>-|TRBJ1-4|TRBV27|-
TGTGCCAGCAGTTCCCGACAGGACGAAAAACTGTTTTTT
CASSSRQDEKLFF
>once|TRBJ2-3|TRBV12-5|-
TGTGCTAGTGGTTTGACAGGGAGTAGTTTCTCAGATACGCAGTATTTT
CASGLTGSSFSDTQYF
>-|TRBJ1-2|TRBV5-1|-
TGCGCCAGCAGCTTGGGGGGTTTGGCAAACTACACCTTC
CASSLGGLANYTF
>-|TRBJ1-1|TRBV7-7|-
TGTGCCAGCAGCTCGCAGGAGAACACTGAAGCTTTCTTT
CASSSQENTEAFF
>-|TRBJ2-7|TRBV10-3|TRBD2
TGTGCCATCAGGGGACTAGCGGGGGTGAATAGGACCTACGAGCAGTACTTC
CAIRGLAGVNRTYEQYF
>-|TRBJ1-2|TRBV6-5|-
TGTGCCAGCACATCTAACTATGGCTACACCTTC
CASTSNYGYTF
>-|TRBJ2-2|TRBV6-1|TRBD2
TGTGCCAGCACGGGAGGGCAGGGTAACACCGGGGAGCTGTTTTTT
CASTGGQGNTGELFF
>-|TRBJ2-1|TRBV5-1|TRBD1
TGCGCCAGCAGCACTCCCACAGGGGGCCTCGATGAGCAGTTCTTC
CASSTPTGGLDEQFF
>-|TRBJ1-2|TRBV7-9|-
TGTGCCAGCAGCTCCACGGGGGCGGCAAACTATGGCTACACCTTC
CASSSTGAANYGYTF
>-|TRBJ2-7|TRBV28|-
TGTGCCAGCAGTTCCCCGGGTAGTCCGACCTACGAGCAGTACTTC
CASSSPGSPTYEQYF
>-|TRBJ2-3|TRBV27|-
TGTGCCAGCAGTTTGCTGGAACGGGCAGATACGCAGTATTTT
CASSLLERADTQYF
>-|TRBJ2-7|TRBV7-6|-
TGTGCCAGCAGCTTGGGGAACCGGGCCACTGGGGAGCAGTACTTC
CASSLGNRATGEQYF
>-|TRBJ2-5|TRBV9|TRBD2
TGTGCCAGCAGCGCTAGGGAGGGACGGGAGACCCAGTACTTC
CASSAREGRETQYF
>few|TRBJ2-7|TRBV20-1|-
TGCAGTGCCGTGGGAGGGGACATGCGTTACTTC
CSAVGGDMRYF
>once|TRBJ1-1|TRBV7-2|TRBD1
TGTGCCAGCAGCTTTACAGGGGTGGTCACTGAAGCTTTCTTT
CASSFTGVVTEAFF
>-|TRBJ2-1|TRBV7-8|-
TGTGCCAGCAGCTTAGAGTCCGCGAACAATGAGCAGTTCTTC
CASSLESANNEQFF
>few|TRBJ1-1|TRBV15|-
TGTGCCACCAGCAAAGAGAACACTGAAGCTTTCTTT
CATSKENTEAFF
>-|TRBJ2-5|TRBV6-1|TRBD2
TGTGCCAGCAGAAGACTAGCGGGGGGATTAGAGACCCAGTACTTC
CASRRLAGGLETQYF
>-|TRBJ1-5|TRBV29-1|-
TGCAGCGCCCGGGGGGACATCAATCAGCCCCAGCATTTT
CSARGDINQPQHF
>-|TRBJ2-5|TRBV5-1|TRBD2
TGCGCCAGCAGCTTGGGACTAGCGGGAGGAGGAGAGACCCAGTACTTC
CASSLGLAGGGETQYF
>-|TRBJ2-7|TRBV11-2|-
TGTGCCAGCAGCGGGTGGGGGGCGGCGTACGAGCAGTACTTC
CASSGWGAAYEQYF
>once|TRBJ1-5|TRBV18|TRBD1
TGTGCCAGCTCACCGCAGGGGGGCGTGAGTCAGCCCCAGCATTTT
CASSPQGGVSQPQHF
>-|TRBJ1-1|TRBV5-1|-
TGCGCCAGCAGCCGGACGGTGAACACTGAAGCTTTCTTT
CASSRTVNTEAFF
>-|TRBJ2-3|TRBV4-1|-
TGCGCCAGCAGCCAAGTAGCGGTAGCCGCAGATACGCAGTATTTT
CASSQVAVAADTQYF
>-|TRBJ2-2|TRBV29-1|-
TGCAGCGTGGCAGGAGCCGGGGAGCTGTTTTTT
CSVAGAGELFF
>-|TRBJ2-7|TRBV11-2|-
TGTGCCAGCAGCTTTGTGCAGGTCGAGCAGTACTTC
CASSFVQVEQYF
>medium-sized|TRBJ1-5|TRBV30|-
TGTGCCTGGAGTGCAACCTCGGAGGACCAGCCCCAGCATTTT
CAWSATSEDQPQHF
>-|TRBJ1-1|TRBV19|TRBD1
TGTGCCAGTAGTATATTAGGACAGGGGGACACTGAAGCTTTCTTT
CASSILGQGDTEAFF
>-|TRBJ2-1|TRBV7-3|TRBD2
TGTGCCAGCAGCCTAGGGAGCGGGAGGGACAATGAGCAGTTCTTC
CASSLGSGRDNEQFF
>-|TRBJ1-5|TRBV19|-
TGTGCCAGTAGTATCGGGGGCAGGGCCAATCAGCCCCAGCATTTT
CASSIGGRANQPQHF
>-|TRBJ1-2|TRBV14|-
TGTGCCAGCACCAAAACGGGGCAGGGAAACAACTATGGCTACACCTTC
CASTKTGQGNNYGYTF
>few|TRBJ1-5|TRBV28|-
TGTGCCAGCAAAAGGTTCAATCAGCCCCAGCATTTT
CASKRFNQPQHF
>-|TRBJ1-4|TRBV10-1|-
TGCGCCAGCAGTGAGTCGTTAGCGGAAAAACTGTTTTTT
CASSESLAEKLFF
>-|TRBJ2-3|TRBV5-1|TRBD2
TGCGCCAGCAGCTGGGAAGGACTAGCGGCACGCACAGATACGCAGTATTTT
CASSWEGLAARTDTQYF
>-|TRBJ2-1|TRBV27|-
TGTGCCACCGGGTCTTTGGCCGTTGTGAATGAGCAGTTCTTC
CATGSLAVVNEQFF
>-|TRBJ2-1|TRBV7-9|-
TGTGCCAGCAGCTTCGGTCAGGTCAATGAGCAGTTCTTC
CASSFGQVNEQFF
>-|TRBJ2-3|TRBV11-3|TRBD2
TGTGCCAGCAGCATCGGACTAGCGGGAGGTACAGATACGCAGTATTTT
CASSIGLAGGTDTQYF
>-|TRBJ2-1|TRBV5-1|TRBD1
TGCGCCAGCAGCTTGGGGCAGGGGGCCTACAATGAGCAGTTCTTC
CASSLGQGAYNEQFF
>-|TRBJ1-6|TRBV14|-
TGTGCCAGCAGCCAAGAAAGGGGTATCCTTGGTTCACCCCTCCACTTT
CASSQERGILGSPLHF